These 28 T cell receptor beta chains were all obtained from the same sample, sequenced in a study of blood T cells in healthy people across ages (dated by TCRdb to 2013 to 2016). The protocol used for the library was 5' RACE. Sequencer: Illumina HiSeq 2500. A second PCR of 7 to 11 cycles was performed with a sample-barcoded 5' primer and a J-beta primer mix. The public reads were run again by TCRdb, first through fastp at Q25 and then through MiXCR, and only productive beta chains were kept. Duplicate CDR3 protein sequences are folded into a single record with the most common DNA and genes. For this sample the table gives some 1.5 million distinct CDR3 sequences, of which roughly two fifths were detected only once. The top ten constitute 4% of the sample. The sequencing sample was made of blood. These receptors were collected from a woman aged 18-29 years in good health.

This chain joins TRBV7-8 and TRBJ2-3; a possible D gene is TRBD1 (5 bases). V shed 1 base and J shed 1 base, with 12 bases lying between them. From germline, CDR1 is SGHVS and CDR2 FQNEAQ. CDR3 length equals 16 residues. CDR3 nucleotide sequence: TGTGCCAGCAGCTTAGAAAGGGGTCTCGGCACAGATACGCAGTATTTT. Its translation is CASSLERGLGTDTQYF.

This clonotype turned up a few times. The chain links TRBV10-3 to TRBJ2-5; 10 bases are a match to TRBD1. V shed 8 bases, J shed 5 bases, and the junction held 11 bases outside the gene matches. The germline V gene has CDR1 ENHRY and CDR2 SYGVKD. This CDR3 spans 15 amino acids. CDR3: CAISPGDRGVETQYF. CDR3 nucleotide sequence: TGTGCCATCTCCCCTGGGGACAGGGGTGTCGAGACCCAGTACTTC.

A few counts support this clonotype. The chain is built from TRBV5-1 and TRBJ2-3, with 7 positions matching TRBD2. The CDR3 runs to 14 residues. The trim removed 5 bases at V and 2 bases at J, leaving 5 bases unmatched. The germline CDR1 and CDR2 sequences are SGHRS and YFSETQ. CDR3 bases: TGCGCCAGCAGTCGGGAGGACTACACAGATACGCAGTATTTT. As protein: CASSREDYTDTQYF.

This clonotype was picked up a small number of times. This chain connects TRBV6-5 to TRBJ1-2; D is ambiguous. This CDR3 spans 13 amino acids. Deletions cut 2 bases from V and 4 bases from J, with 8 bases between. The germline gives CDR1 MNHEY, CDR2 SVGAGI. Here the CDR3 reads CASSYGLFYGYTF. The DNA of the CDR3 is TGTGCCAGCAGTTACGGTTTGTTCTATGGCTACACCTTC.

V usage is TRBV6-5 and J usage is TRBJ2-7, with D perhaps matching TRBD1 (6 bases). This CDR3 contains 13 residues. Germline V gene data show CDR1 as MNHEY and CDR2 as SVGAGI. Trimming removed 5 bases from V and 4 bases from J, with 12 bases in between. The CDR3 region is CASSRDKRYEQYF. CDR3 DNA: TGTGCCAGCAGTCGGGACAAGCGATACGAGCAGTACTTC.

This clonotype was observed a handful of times. The genes are TRBV7-9 and TRBJ2-5; tentative D call: TRBD1 (6 bases). In germline, CDR1 is SEHNR, CDR2 FQNEAQ (reference sequence). The CDR3 is made up of 15 amino acids. Deletions cut 5 bases from V and 3 bases from J, with 16 bases between. CDR3 sequence: CASSDFGGAEETQYF. In nucleotides, the CDR3 is TGTGCCAGCAGCGACTTTGGGGGCGCAGAAGAGACCCAGTACTTC. Full variable domain (remainder filled in from reference TRBV7-9 and TRBJ2-5): DTGVSQNPRHKITKRGQNVTFRCDPISEHNRLYWYRQTLGQGPEFLTYFQNEAQLEKSRLLSDRFSAERPKGSFSTLEIQRTEQGDSAMYLCASSDFGGAEETQYFGPGTRLLVL.

This clonotype came up a few times. The J gene is TRBJ1-1, the V gene TRBV7-2; the D gene is possibly TRBD1 (5 bases). The CDR3 sequence is 13 residues long. The ends were cut back, 0 bases at V and 7 bases at J, with 9 bases in the middle. Germline V gene data show CDR1 as SGHTA and CDR2 as FQGNSA. The CDR3 DNA follows: TGTGCCAGCAGCTTAGCGGGGGGGATTGAAGCTTTCTTT. Its protein is CASSLAGGIEAFF.

A word on this clonotype: A much larger clonotype is one base distant, so this may be a read error. The chain joins TRBV6-5 to TRBJ1-2; the D is unclear. CDR1 is MNHEY and CDR2 is SVGAGI in the germline V gene. This CDR3 has 16 residues. CDR3 amino acids: CASSHSAVIWDYGYTF. CDR3 coding DNA: TGTGCCAGCAGTCACTCCGCGGTGATCTGGGACTATGGCTACACCTTC.

The chain joins TRBV27 to TRBJ2-6, with D uncertain. V was pared by 1 base and J by 4 bases, with 11 bases between. In germline, CDR1 is MNHEY, CDR2 SMNVEV (reference sequence). The CDR3 is 16 amino acids. CDR3 amino acids: CASSLFTASGANVLTF. The CDR3 DNA follows: TGTGCCAGCAGTTTATTCACGGCGAGCGGGGCCAACGTCCTGACTTTC.

With regard to this clonotype: At one end the junction does not follow the germline gene, possibly because of a read error. The rearrangement links TRBV7-2 to TRBJ2-7, with 9 bases fitting TRBD2. Germline V gives CDR1 SGHTA, CDR2 FQGNSA. The CDR3 loop spans 17 amino acids. For the CDR3, the DNA is TGTGCCAGCAGCTTAGTAAGTCTAGCGGGACCCTCCTACGAACAGTACTTC. It encodes CASSLVSLAGPSYEQYF.

The rearrangement links TRBV11-2 to TRBJ2-7, with 8 positions matching TRBD2. CDR1 and CDR2 from the germline V gene are SGHAT and FQNNGV. This CDR3 spans 17 amino acids. With V trimmed by 5 bases and J by 0 bases, 12 bases remained unmatched. In DNA, the CDR3 is TGTGCCAGCAGCGAGCCCCCCGGGAGGGAGAGCTCCTACGAGCAGTACTTC. Protein sequence: CASSEPPGRESSYEQYF.

A few counts support this clonotype. The chain uses TRBV6-2 or TRBV6-3 and TRBJ2-7, with 7 bases that match TRBD2. V lost 6 bases, J lost 5 bases, and 19 bases stayed unmatched. The germline V gene encodes CDR1 MNHEY and CDR2 SVGEGT. The CDR3 is made up of 17 amino acids. The CDR3 DNA reads as TGTGCCAGCAGCCTCAGGGTGCTTCGAGCGGGACGCAACGAGCAGTACTTC. It is translated as CASSLRVLRAGRNEQYF.

The chain joins TRBV24-1 to TRBJ2-1; the D gene is possibly TRBD2 (6 bases). The CDR3 has 14 amino acids. Trimming removed 3 bases from V and 6 bases from J, with 11 bases in between. Germline lookup yields CDR1 KGHDR and CDR2 SFDVKD. CDR3 sequence reads: CATSDGTRRNEQFF. Written as DNA, the CDR3 is TGTGCCACCAGTGATGGGACTCGGCGCAATGAGCAGTTCTTC.

This rearrangement joins TRBV5-1 to TRBJ2-1, with TRBD1 matching over 8 bases. V trimming: 9 bases; J trimming: 7 bases; junction bases outside the gene matches: 15. Germline CDR1 is SGHRS and CDR2 is YFSETQ. This CDR3 contains 15 residues. CDR3 loop: CANTPLRQGRNEQFF. The CDR3, as DNA: TGCGCCAACACTCCGCTCCGACAGGGGCGGAATGAGCAGTTCTTC.

The V and J genes are TRBV20-1 and TRBJ2-7; the D gene is possibly TRBD2 (5 bases). Germline loops: CDR1 DFQATT, CDR2 SNEGSKA (reference sequence). V lost 2 bases, J lost 0 bases, and 8 bases lay in between. This CDR3 is built from 13 residues. The DNA of the CDR3 is TGCAGTGCTAGAAGACTAACCTCCTACGAGCAGTACTTC. This encodes CSARRLTSYEQYF.

This clonotype has just a few counts. This chain links TRBV10-2 with TRBJ2-7, with a tentative D call TRBD1 (5 bases). V shed 6 bases and J shed 3 bases, with 12 bases lying between them. This CDR3 contains 13 residues. CDR1 WSHSY and CDR2 SAAADI come from the germline V gene. CDR3 nucleotides: TGCGCCAGCAGGGGTTCGGACATCTACGAGCAGTACTTC. Translation gives CASRGSDIYEQYF.

The chain links TRBV4-1 to TRBJ2-5; perhaps TRBD1 as D (6 bases). CDR1 is MGHRA and CDR2 is YSYEKL in the germline V gene. The CDR3 sequence is 15 residues long. Trimming took 1 base from V and 2 from J, leaving 11 bases between them. The CDR3 loop is CASSQVGTKQETQYF. The CDR3 coding sequence is TGCGCCAGCAGCCAAGTAGGGACAAAACAAGAGACCCAGTACTTC.

The chain employs TRBV6-2 or TRBV6-3 and TRBJ1-1; tentatively, D is TRBD1 (6 bases). CDR3 length equals 17 residues. Trimming removed 2 bases from V and 4 bases from J, with 20 bases in between. Per germline, CDR1 MNHEY and CDR2 SVGEGT. The CDR3 sequence is CASSYEILARGLTEAFF. The CDR3 nucleotides read TGTGCCAGCAGTTACGAAATTCTCGCTCGGGGGCTCACTGAAGCTTTCTTT.

The rearrangement links TRBV5-1 to TRBJ1-1; perhaps TRBD1 as D (6 bases). Trimming cost V 0 bases and J 1 base, with 22 bases left between them. CDR3 length: 19 amino acids. Germline V gene data show CDR1 as SGHRS and CDR2 as YFSETQ. The CDR3 protein is CASSLAVEEQGRRNTEAFF. DNA for the CDR3: TGCGCCAGCAGCTTGGCCGTTGAGGAACAGGGTAGGAGGAACACTGAAGCTTTCTTT.

The chain carries TRBV20-1 and TRBJ2-7; the match to TRBD2 covers 11 bases. The CDR3 has 17 amino acids. Germline CDR1 and CDR2: DFQATT and SNEGSKA (reference sequence). The ends lost 1 base at V and 3 bases at J; junction bases unmatched: 11. The CDR3, as DNA: TGCAGTGCTAGAGGTCGGTCTAGCGGGAGGACTAGCTACGAGCAGTACTTC. This sequence encodes CSARGRSSGRTSYEQYF.

Here the CDR3 reads CASTRGRVGQETQYF. The CDR3 nucleotides read TGTGCCAGCACCAGGGGCAGGGTCGGGCAAGAGACCCAGTACTTC. The V gene is TRBV12-3 or TRBV12-4, the J gene TRBJ2-5, with D perhaps TRBD1 (6 bases). The CDR3 loop spans 15 amino acids. The V end was cut by 7 bases, the J end by 2 bases, with 17 bases between.

This chain joins TRBV3-1 and TRBJ1-2; D is unclear. Germline V gives CDR1 LGHDT, CDR2 YNNKEL (reference sequence). The CDR3 totals 16 residues. With 4 bases removed from V and 6 bases from J, the gap between germline ends came to 21 bases. The CDR3 coding sequence is TGTGCCAGCAGCCTCTGGGGTGGGTTCATAGGAAATGGCTACACCTTC. Translation: CASSLWGGFIGNGYTF.

As regards this clonotype: This could be a read error, since a much larger clone is one nucleotide away. This chain's CDR3 is CASSLDPGDNEQFF. The CDR3 DNA reads TGTGCCAGCAGCTTAGATCCAGGGGACAATGAGCAGTTCTTC. The chain recombines TRBV11-2 with TRBJ2-1; a possible D gene is TRBD1 (6 bases). This CDR3 comprises 14 residues. Germline CDR1 SGHAT, CDR2 FQNNGV. Trimming pared 0 bases from V and 5 bases from J, leaving 8 bases between.

As to this clonotype: The junction differs from germline at one of its ends, possibly a read error. The genes are TRBV20-1 and TRBJ2-2; D might be TRBD1 or TRBD2, each matching 5 bases. CDR1 is DFQATT and CDR2 is SNEGSKA in the germline V gene (reference sequence). The CDR3 loop spans 13 amino acids. Here the CDR3 reads CSARDGNTGELFF. CDR3 in DNA: TGTAGTGCCAGGGACGGAAACACCGGGGAGCTGTTTTTT.

The V gene is TRBV20-1, the J gene TRBJ2-7; the match to TRBD2 covers 9 bases. The CDR3 loop spans 14 amino acids. The germline V gene has CDR1 DFQATT and CDR2 SNEGSKA (reference sequence). Trimming took 2 bases from V and 5 from J; bases not matched to a gene: 7. The CDR3 reads CSARLSGGLHEQYF. CDR3 DNA: TGCAGTGCTAGATTAAGCGGGGGGTTACACGAGCAGTACTTC.

The gene calls are TRBV9 and TRBJ2-3; 14 positions agree with TRBD2. The CDR3 runs 17 residues. V gave up 4 bases and J gave up 6 bases; unmatched junction bases: 10. Germline CDR1 and CDR2: SGDLS and YYNGEE. The CDR3 bases are TGTGCCAGCAGCCCGATGACTAGCGGGGGGGCCTCGGATACGCAGTATTTT. Translating gives CASSPMTSGGASDTQYF.

There are a few counts of this clonotype. The V call is TRBV5-8, the J call TRBJ2-5; D is unclear. CDR1 and CDR2 from the germline V gene are SGHTS and YDEGEE. V was clipped by 10 bases and J by 0 bases, with 13 bases between them. This CDR3 spans 13 amino acids. DNA for the CDR3: TGTGCCCCCACCGGCTCTTACCAAGAGACCCAGTACTTC. Translated, it gives CAPTGSYQETQYF.

Points on this clonotype: At one end, the junction sequence differs from germline, possibly due to a read error. This chain's CDR3 is CASSLTVPGVDYGCTF. The CDR3 nucleotides read TGTGCCAGCAGCTTAACAGTCCCAGGGGTCGACTATGGCTGCACCTTC. V usage is TRBV7-9 and J usage is TRBJ1-2; TRBD1 is a possible D gene (6 bases). Germline V gene data show CDR1 as SEHNR and CDR2 as FQNEAQ (reference sequence). This CDR3 has 16 amino acids.